The 22 T cell receptor beta chains listed next were all sequenced from one sample in a study of blood T cell repertoires in COVID-19. The protocol was immunoSEQ multiplex PCR, while the TCRdb copy is restricted to in-frame clones and leaves out a portion. Among 200,000 or so clones listed, approximately 84% were seen once. Sequencing was carried out using peripheral blood. Source of these receptors: a man aged 45-65 years with acute or convalescent COVID-19.

The chain links TRBV18 to TRBJ1-2; possibly TRBD1 for D (6 bases). Germline CDR1 KGHSH, CDR2 LQKENI. The ends were cut back, 6 bases at V and 4 bases at J, with 21 bases in the middle. This CDR3 has 16 residues. The CDR3 sequence is CASSPASGEYSYGYTF. CDR3 DNA sequence: TGTGCCAGCTCTCCCGCCTCAGGGGAATATAGCTATGGCTACACCTTC.

The chain has TRBV10-3 and TRBJ2-1, with D maybe TRBD1 (5 bases). Between the trimmed V and J ends, which lost 4 bases and 7 bases, there was a span of 14 bases. The CDR3 totals 14 residues. Germline V lookup: CDR1 ENHRY, CDR2 SYGVKD. Here the CDR3 DNA reads TGTGCCATCAGTGGTGGCAGGGCCGGGAATGAGCAGTTCTTC. This encodes CAISGGRAGNEQFF.

V is TRBV5-1 and J is TRBJ1-5; perhaps TRBD1 as D (5 bases). The V end lost 3 bases, the J end lost 4 bases, and 14 bases lay between the germline ends. The V gene's germline CDR1 is SGHRS and CDR2 YFSETQ. This CDR3 contains 15 residues. In DNA form, the CDR3 reads TGCGCCAGCAGCTATTCGGGGGGGATTAATCAGCCCCAGCATTTT. It is translated as CASSYSGGINQPQHF.

V and J are TRBV3-1 (or the pseudogene TRBV3-2) and TRBJ2-5, with D perhaps TRBD1 (6 bases). V was pared by 1 base and J by 1 base, with 7 bases between. The germline CDR1 and CDR2 sequences are LGHDT and YNNKEL (reference sequence). The CDR3 runs to 14 residues. The CDR3 here is CASSQGTVQETQYF. The CDR3, as DNA: TGTGCCAGCAGCCAAGGGACAGTCCAAGAGACCCAGTACTTC.

This sequence joins TRBV30 and TRBJ1-3; the match to TRBD1 covers 9 bases. In germline, CDR1 is GTSNPN, CDR2 SVGIG (reference sequence). The trim removed 1 base at V and 2 bases at J, leaving 3 bases unmatched. The length of the CDR3 is 15 residues. Written as DNA, the CDR3 is TGTGCCTGGAGTGGCGGGACAGGGACTGGAAACACCATATATTTT. Translated: CAWSGGTGTGNTIYF.

The chain is built from TRBV5-4 and TRBJ2-7; D is possibly TRBD1 (6 bases). Germline lookup yields CDR1 SGHNT and CDR2 YYREEE (reference sequence). Deletions cut 1 base from V and 2 bases from J, with 7 bases between. This CDR3 has 13 residues. The CDR3 here is CASSLKGAYEQYF. The CDR3 nucleotides read TGTGCCAGCAGCTTGAAGGGGGCCTACGAGCAGTACTTC.

This clone was detected only once. The chain recombines TRBV5-1 with TRBJ1-2; D ambiguous. CDR1 and CDR2 from the germline V gene are SGHRS and YFSETQ. This CDR3 comprises 17 residues. V was shortened by 0 bases and J by 2 bases, with 17 bases between the two germline ends. The CDR3 DNA follows: TGCGCCAGCAGCTTGGCCCCCACTAGAAATGGGAACTATGGCTACACCTTC. This sequence encodes CASSLAPTRNGNYGYTF.

The rearrangement uses TRBV30 and TRBJ1-1; D might be TRBD1 (5 bases). Trimming cost V 6 bases and J 4 bases, with 15 bases left between them. CDR3 size: 13 residues. The germline CDR1 and CDR2 sequences are GTSNPN and SVGIG (reference sequence). The CDR3 here is CACRPLGGTEAFF. DNA for the CDR3: TGTGCCTGTAGGCCCCTGGGGGGCACTGAAGCTTTCTTT.

A single count supports this clone. The chain links TRBV11-2 to TRBJ1-5; D is ambiguous. Deletions cut 4 bases from V and 8 bases from J, with 15 bases between. This CDR3 comprises 14 residues. Germline CDR1 and CDR2: SGHAT and FQNNGV. CDR3 sequence (DNA): TGTGCCAGCAGCTCATTGGGCCCTTCGGAGCCCCAGCATTTT. Translated, it gives CASSSLGPSEPQHF.

J is TRBJ2-7 and V is TRBV27; 15 nucleotides line up with TRBD2. The CDR3 spans 17 residues. Germline CDR1 reads MNHEY; CDR2 reads SMNVEV (reference sequence). The V gene end was trimmed by 5 bases and the J gene end by 5 bases; junction bases not matched to a gene: 10. CDR3 nucleotide sequence: TGTGCCAGCAGTCCCCGCCCGGGACTAGCGGGGGGTCACGAGCAGTACTTC. Translation gives CASSPRPGLAGGHEQYF.

The V call is TRBV7-8, the J call TRBJ1-2; D might be TRBD1 (6 bases). There are 16 residues in the CDR3. Germline CDR1 is SGHVS and CDR2 is FQNEAQ. V was shortened by 5 bases and J by 4 bases, with 20 bases between the two germline ends. The CDR3 bases are TGTGCCAGCAGCCCCACAGGGATTAGGCCTCGCTATGGCTACACCTTC. The encoded protein is CASSPTGIRPRYGYTF.

The chain combines TRBV4-2 with TRBJ1-2, with 10 bases aligning to TRBD1. CDR3 length: 16 amino acids. In germline, CDR1 is LGHNA, CDR2 YNFKEQ. The ends lost 2 bases at V and 1 base at J; junction bases unmatched: 4. The CDR3 bases are TGTGCCAGCAGCCAACAGGACAGGGGGTTTAACTATGGCTACACCTTC. This sequence encodes CASSQQDRGFNYGYTF.

CDR3 region: CASSPGGRIGTEAFF. CDR3 DNA: TGTGCCAGCAGCCCCGGAGGTAGAATAGGGACTGAAGCTTTCTTT. V gene TRBV5-4 combines with J gene TRBJ1-1; no reliable D call. The CDR3 totals 15 residues. V lost 4 bases and J 5 bases, leaving 18 bases between the germline ends. CDR1 and CDR2 (germline): SGHNT, YYREEE (reference sequence).

The chain combines TRBV19 with TRBJ2-2; 10 bases match TRBD1. Trimming took 5 bases from V and 2 from J; bases not matched to a gene: 5. Looked up from germline, CDR1 is LNHDA and CDR2 is SQIVND (reference sequence). The CDR3 spans 16 residues. The CDR3 region has the DNA TGTGCCAGTAGTCCGGAGACAGGGGGCAACACCGGGGAGCTGTTTTTT. Translating it yields CASSPETGGNTGELFF. Complete variable domain (other parts from reference TRBV19 and TRBJ2-2): DGGITQSPKYLFRKEGQNVTLSCEQNLNHDAMYWYRQDPGQGLRLIYYSQIVNDFQKGDIAEGYSVSREKKESFPLTVTSAQKNPTAFYLCASSPETGGNTGELFFGEGSRLTVL.

The rearrangement uses TRBV5-1 and TRBJ2-3; TRBD2 matches 8 bases. V lost 2 bases to trimming and J lost 0 bases; unmatched junction nucleotides: 5. Looked up from germline, CDR1 is SGHRS and CDR2 is YFSETQ. The CDR3 runs to 16 residues. The DNA of the CDR3 is TGCGCCAGCAGCTTTATCGGGGGGGTTAGCACAGATACGCAGTATTTT. Its translation: CASSFIGGVSTDTQYF.

This clone was detected once. The J gene is TRBJ1-1, the V gene TRBV12-3 or TRBV12-4, with a tentative D call TRBD1 (6 bases). The CDR3 covers 13 residues. V was pared by 5 bases and J by 1 base, with 8 bases between. CDR3 sequence reads: CASSRQANTEAFF. The DNA of the CDR3 is TGTGCCAGCAGTCGACAGGCGAACACTGAAGCTTTCTTT.

This chain links TRBV3-1 (or the pseudogene TRBV3-2) with TRBJ1-6, with 12 bases that match TRBD1. This CDR3 spans 18 amino acids. CDR1 and CDR2 from the germline V gene are LGHDT and YNNKEL (reference sequence). The junction had 9 bases not matched to a gene; V was cut back by 3 bases and J by 6 bases. The CDR3, as DNA: TGTGCCAGCAGCCATACCGGGACAGGGGGCTGGGGTAATTCACCCCTCCACTTT. Its translation is CASSHTGTGGWGNSPLHF.

This clone was found once. The chain has TRBV24-1 and TRBJ1-1, with D unresolved. Deletions cut 3 bases from V and 1 base from J, with 11 bases between. The CDR3 loop spans 15 amino acids. Germline V CDR1 and CDR2: KGHDR, SFDVKD. This chain's CDR3 is CATSDSRTTNTEAFF. CDR3 nucleotide sequence: TGTGCCACCAGTGATAGTCGCACAACGAACACTGAAGCTTTCTTT.

The V and J genes are TRBV30 and TRBJ1-4; 9 nucleotides match TRBD1. Trimming took 2 bases from V and 7 from J; bases not matched to a gene: 5. The CDR3 sequence is 14 residues long. Per the germline V gene, CDR1 is GTSNPN and CDR2 is SVGIG (reference sequence). Here the CDR3 reads CAWSWGQGGEKLFF. The CDR3 nucleotides are TGTGCCTGGAGTTGGGGACAGGGAGGTGAAAAACTGTTTTTT.

The chain joins TRBV18 to TRBJ1-5, with unresolved D. Trimming took off 0 bases at V and 4 bases at J, with 4 bases between the two ends. This CDR3 spans 13 amino acids. Germline V gene sequence: CDR1 KGHSH, CDR2 LQKENI. The CDR3 nucleotides read TGTGCCAGCTCACCACCGGCAAATCAGCCCCAGCATTTT. Translating gives CASSPPANQPQHF.

This clone was seen more than once but under ten times. The chain uses TRBV7-9 and TRBJ2-3, with a weak D call TRBD2 (6 bases). The CDR3 covers 14 residues. The ends were cut back, 5 bases at V and 2 bases at J, with 11 bases in the middle. Germline V lookup: CDR1 SEHNR, CDR2 FQNEAQ (reference sequence). The CDR3 protein is CASSRRDFTDTQYF. As DNA, the CDR3 is TGTGCCAGCAGCCGGCGGGACTTCACAGATACGCAGTATTTT. Full variable domain (outside the CDR3, taken from reference TRBV7-9 and TRBJ2-3): DTGVSQNPRHKITKRGQNVTFRCDPISEHNRLYWYRQTLGQGPEFLTYFQNEAQLEKSRLLSDRFSAERPKGSFSTLEIQRTEQGDSAMYLCASSRRDFTDTQYFGPGTRLTVL.

The chain combines TRBV25-1 with TRBJ2-2, with a weak D call TRBD2 (5 bases). Trimming removed 1 base at V and 2 bases at J, with 11 bases between. This CDR3 has 16 residues. Germline assignment: CDR1 MGHDK and CDR2 SYGVNS. The CDR3 sequence is CASSEWRAQNTGELFF. DNA for the CDR3: TGTGCCAGCAGTGAATGGCGGGCGCAAAACACCGGGGAGCTGTTTTTT.